These 15 T cell receptor beta chains share one sample of origin, sequenced in a study of shared clonotypes between healthy human individuals. TCRdb's copy holds only in-frame clones and misses some; the assay was immunoSEQ multiplex PCR. The sample has some 2,500,000 clones, 80% to 95% seen once. The sequencing input was naive CD4+ T cells from PBMCs. Regarding subset: CD45RA+ positively selected. The receptor source for this set is a man aged 18 to 30 in good health. Some clones in this sample may be carry-over from other donors' samples.

The CDR3 loop reads CASSGGQGSEKLFF. CDR3 in DNA: TGTGCCAGCAGCGGGGGACAGGGGTCTGAAAAACTGTTTTTT. The chain couples TRBV28 to TRBJ1-4; 10 bases line up with TRBD1. From germline, CDR1 is MDHEN and CDR2 SYDVKM. V lost 6 bases and J lost 7; bases outside the gene matches: 5. The CDR3 totals 14 residues.

Concerning this clone itself: Distinct nucleotide sequences in the sample also encode this CDR3. The chain joins TRBV6-5 to TRBJ1-2; no reliable D call. The CDR3 has 14 amino acids. Trimming removed 2 bases at V and 2 bases at J, with 9 bases between. The germline gives CDR1 MNHEY, CDR2 SVGAGI. Here the CDR3 reads CASSYGGPNYGYTF. In nucleotides, the CDR3 is TGTGCCAGCAGTTACGGAGGCCCAAACTATGGCTACACCTTC.

Of note for this clone: Other DNA variants within this sample encode the same CDR3. This chain uses TRBV5-4 with TRBJ2-6; D is perhaps TRBD1 (5 bases). Germline CDR1 SGHNT, CDR2 YYREEE (reference sequence). The CDR3 totals 15 residues. V lost 0 bases to trimming and J lost 2 bases, with 6 bases between them. The CDR3 DNA sequence: TGTGCCAGCAGCTTGGTCAGGGCTGGGGCCAACGTCCTGACTTTC. Its protein is CASSLVRAGANVLTF.

The J gene is TRBJ1-1, the V gene TRBV6-5; D ambiguous. V was clipped by 3 bases and J by 3 bases, with 11 bases between them. This CDR3 comprises 14 residues. Germline V gives CDR1 MNHEY, CDR2 SVGAGI. The CDR3 DNA reads as TGTGCCAGCAGTTATTTAAGTCGGGACACTGAAGCTTTCTTT. Translated: CASSYLSRDTEAFF.

As regards this clone: Other DNA variants within this sample encode the same CDR3. The CDR3 DNA follows: TGCGCCAGCAGCCTACAGGGCCAGAACACCGGGGAGCTGTTTTTT. Its translation: CASSLQGQNTGELFF. V gene TRBV5-1 combines with J gene TRBJ2-2, with D possibly matching TRBD1 (6 bases). The germline V gene has CDR1 SGHRS and CDR2 YFSETQ. This CDR3 spans 15 amino acids. Trimming took 4 bases from V and 1 from J, leaving 11 bases between them.

The chain couples TRBV28 to TRBJ1-2, with 9 bases lining up with TRBD1. Germline values: CDR1 MDHEN, CDR2 SYDVKM. Unmatched junction bases numbered 22, after V lost 6 bases and J lost 2 bases. The CDR3 contains 20 residues. In DNA, the CDR3 is TGTGCCAGCAGCCGACATTACCGGGACAGGGATTTGTTAAGGAACTATGGCTACACCTTC. Translated, it gives CASSRHYRDRDLLRNYGYTF.

This clone was seen a single time. The V gene is TRBV7-9, the J gene TRBJ2-5; D could derive from TRBD1 or TRBD2 (5 bases each). Germline CDR1 and CDR2: SEHNR and FQNEAQ (reference sequence). This CDR3 is built from 15 residues. Trimming shortened V by 5 bases and J by 0 bases, and 13 bases separated the two germline ends. The CDR3 sequence: CASSQWSGHQETQYF. The CDR3 coding sequence is TGTGCCAGCAGCCAATGGTCGGGACACCAAGAGACCCAGTACTTC.

Comments on this clone: The same CDR3 arises from other DNA sequences in this sample as well. J is TRBJ2-7 and V is TRBV5-4; 14 nucleotides line up with TRBD2. The V gene end was trimmed by 0 bases and the J gene end by 3 bases; junction bases not matched to a gene: 2. CDR1 and CDR2 from the germline V gene are SGHNT and YYREEE (reference sequence). The CDR3 sequence is 16 residues long. Here the CDR3 reads CASSLGGLAGDYEQYF. CDR3 DNA: TGTGCCAGCAGCTTGGGGGGACTAGCGGGAGACTACGAGCAGTACTTC. Full variable domain (rest looked up from reference TRBV5-4 and TRBJ2-7): ETGVTQSPTHLIKTRGQQVTLRCSSQSGHNTVSWYQQALGQGPQFIFQYYREEENGRGNFPPRFSGLQFPNYSSELNVNALELDDSALYLCASSLGGLAGDYEQYFGPGTRLTVT.

Worth noting for this clone: Other DNA sequences from this sample encode an identical CDR3 as well. The chain combines TRBV11-2 with TRBJ2-5; no clear D. CDR3 length: 11 amino acids. Germline values: CDR1 SGHAT, CDR2 FQNNGV. The V gene lost 3 bases and the J gene lost 5 bases, with 4 bases spanning the gap. For the CDR3, the DNA is TGTGCCAGCAGCTTGTCCGAGACCCAGTACTTC. Its translation is CASSLSETQYF.

On this clone: The sample holds other DNA sequences that translate to the same CDR3. The V call is TRBV18, the J call TRBJ2-2; D gene uncertain. Between the trimmed V and J ends, which lost 3 bases and 7 bases, there was a span of 9 bases. CDR1 and CDR2 (germline): KGHSH, LQKENI. This CDR3 is built from 13 residues. The CDR3 sequence is CASSPRGGGELFF. The CDR3 DNA reads TGTGCCAGCTCACCTCGCGGCGGCGGGGAGCTGTTTTTT.

The rearrangement joins TRBV28 to TRBJ2-5; D may be TRBD2 (6 bases). Germline-derived CDR1 and CDR2 are MDHEN and SYDVKM. Trimming left V 6 bases short and J 4 bases short, with 21 bases between. The CDR3 runs to 16 residues. The CDR3 loop is CASSSRWRALGETQYF. The CDR3 nucleotides are TGTGCCAGCAGCTCACGCTGGAGGGCCTTGGGAGAGACCCAGTACTTC.

V usage is TRBV29-1 and J usage is TRBJ2-3; maybe TRBD2 (5 bases). The V end lost 7 bases, the J end lost 6 bases, and 17 bases lay between the germline ends. The CDR3 totals 13 residues. CDR1 is SQVTM, CDR2 ANQGSEA, per germline. For the CDR3, the DNA is TGCAGCGCCGAGGACTCACTTGTCGATACGCAGTATTTT. Translated, it gives CSAEDSLVDTQYF.

This sequence joins TRBV15 and TRBJ2-7; TRBD1 is a possible D gene (6 bases). The length of the CDR3 is 13 residues. In germline, CDR1 is LNHNV, CDR2 YYDKDF (reference sequence). V was cut by 3 bases and J by 5 bases, with 11 bases left in between. This CDR3 reads CATSSIPGDEQYF. The CDR3 DNA sequence: TGTGCCACCAGCAGTATTCCAGGGGACGAGCAGTACTTC.

The genes are TRBV5-6 and TRBJ1-5, with D uncertain. With 0 bases removed from V and 5 bases from J, the gap between germline ends came to 9 bases. The CDR3 contains 14 residues. Germline assignment: CDR1 SGHDT and CDR2 YYEEEE. The CDR3 DNA sequence: TGTGCCAGCAGCTTGGGAGGGTACCATCAGCCCCAGCATTTT. It translates to CASSLGGYHQPQHF.

The V and J genes are TRBV5-1 and TRBJ1-2, with 10 bases identical to TRBD1. CDR3 length equals 14 residues. The junction had 10 bases not matched to a gene; V was cut back by 8 bases and J by 6 bases. Looked up from germline, CDR1 is SGHRS and CDR2 is YFSETQ. CDR3 protein: CARDLDRGCHGYTF. The CDR3 nucleotides read TGCGCCAGGGACTTGGACAGGGGGTGTCATGGCTACACCTTC.